Listed here is a single T cell receptor beta chain. The antigen is unknown. This record belongs to a study of T cell responses to AZD1222 COVID-19 vaccine. Using immunoSEQ multiplex PCR, the repertoire was profiled, and TCRdb retains in-frame clones only, with some absent. The data hold approximately 150,000 clones, with 91% observed a single time. General study results and limits: Clonal diversity may have been underestimated, and the donors were mostly white British, with more females than males. Among spike-specific TCRs, nearly half reportedly target unmutated variant regions. The repertoires were collected only after the peak T cell response.

The germline V gene has CDR1 MNHEY and CDR2 SVGEGT. The germline V and J ends were trimmed by 2 bases and 5 bases, with 18 bases remaining between them. The CDR3 consists of 16 residues. The sequencing used peripheral blood, collected 28 days after the second AZD1222 dose. The sequence was obtained from an adult who received the AZD1222 COVID-19 vaccine. This chain uses TRBV6-2 or TRBV6-3 with TRBJ1-1; no clear D. The CDR3 spells CASSYIRMGGRTEAFF. The CDR3 nucleotides are TGTGCCAGCAGTTACATTAGGATGGGTGGGCGAACTGAAGCTTTCTTT.